Below, 5 T cell receptor beta chains from the same sample are listed, as sequenced in a study of OX40 agonist ivuxolimab in advanced cancers. Here immunoSEQ multiplex PCR was the method, and the copy in TCRdb shows in-frame clones only, minus some. The sample includes more than 20,000 clones, about four fifths of them seen just once. The sample consisted of CD4+ or CD8+ T cells sorted from blood, taken in a trial of the OX40 agonist ivuxolimab. The receptors originated from an adult with an advanced solid tumor such as melanoma, head and neck, liver or kidney cancer.

V usage is TRBV19 and J usage is TRBJ2-7; TRBD2 might be the D (5 bases). The CDR3 contains 12 residues. The germline V and J ends were trimmed by 8 bases and 5 bases, with 13 bases remaining between them. Germline V gene lookup returns CDR1 LNHDA and CDR2 SQIVND (reference sequence). CDR3 bases: TGTGCCAGTGTAAGCGGCGCCAACGAGCAGTACTTC. This translates into CASVSGANEQYF.

The V call is TRBV6-1, the J call TRBJ2-2, with no clear D. The CDR3 is 11 amino acids. From germline, CDR1 is MNHNS and CDR2 SASEGT. The V gene lost 3 bases and the J gene lost 5 bases, with 1 base spanning the gap. CDR3 residues: CASSETGELFF. CDR3 bases: TGTGCCAGCAGTGAGACCGGGGAGCTGTTTTTT.

The rearrangement uses TRBV7-3 and TRBJ2-3; unclear D gene. The germline V gene has CDR1 SGHTA and CDR2 FQGTGA. V was pared by 5 bases and J by 3 bases, with 9 bases between. The CDR3 runs 13 residues. In nucleotides, the CDR3 is TGTGCCAGCAGCGATTTTCTAACAGATACGCAGTATTTT. Translated, it gives CASSDFLTDTQYF. Variable domain in full (rest from reference TRBV7-3 and TRBJ2-3): GAGVSQTPSNKVTEKGKYVELRCDPISGHTALYWYRQSLGQGPEFLIYFQGTGAADDSGLPNDRFFAVRPEGSVSTLKIQRTERGDSAVYLCASSDFLTDTQYFGPGTRLTVL.

J is TRBJ2-7 and V is TRBV30, with D possibly TRBD1 on 5 matching bases. V lost 3 bases, J lost 2 bases, and 8 bases lay in between. This CDR3 comprises 12 residues. CDR1 GTSNPN and CDR2 SVGIG come from the germline V gene (reference sequence). The CDR3 here is CAWSEGAYEQYF. DNA for the CDR3: TGTGCCTGGAGCGAAGGGGCCTACGAGCAGTACTTC.

The chain has TRBV19 and TRBJ2-1, with 7 bases lining up with TRBD1. CDR3 length: 14 residues. With V trimmed by 6 bases and J by 5 bases, 7 bases remained unmatched. CDR1 is LNHDA, CDR2 SQIVND, per germline (reference sequence). The CDR3 loop reads CASSSRGSDNEQFF. CDR3 DNA: TGTGCCAGTAGCAGCAGGGGGTCCGACAATGAGCAGTTCTTC.